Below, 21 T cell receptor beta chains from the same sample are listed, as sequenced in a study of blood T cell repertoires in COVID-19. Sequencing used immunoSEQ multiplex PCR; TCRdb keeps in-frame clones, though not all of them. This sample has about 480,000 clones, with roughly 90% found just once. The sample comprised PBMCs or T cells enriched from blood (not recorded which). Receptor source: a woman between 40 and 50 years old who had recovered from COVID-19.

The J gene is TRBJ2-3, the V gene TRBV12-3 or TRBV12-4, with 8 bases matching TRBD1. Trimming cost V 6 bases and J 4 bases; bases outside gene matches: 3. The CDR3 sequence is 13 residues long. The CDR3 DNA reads TGTGCCAGCAGCGTGACAGGGGCAGATACGCAGTATTTT. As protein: CASSVTGADTQYF.

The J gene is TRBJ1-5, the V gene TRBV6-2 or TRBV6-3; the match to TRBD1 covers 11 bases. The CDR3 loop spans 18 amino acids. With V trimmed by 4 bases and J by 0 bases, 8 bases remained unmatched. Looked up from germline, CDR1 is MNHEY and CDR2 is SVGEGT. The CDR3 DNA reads TGTGCCAGCAGTTGGTTGGACAGGGGGCCATATAGCAATCAGCCCCAGCATTTT. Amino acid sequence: CASSWLDRGPYSNQPQHF.

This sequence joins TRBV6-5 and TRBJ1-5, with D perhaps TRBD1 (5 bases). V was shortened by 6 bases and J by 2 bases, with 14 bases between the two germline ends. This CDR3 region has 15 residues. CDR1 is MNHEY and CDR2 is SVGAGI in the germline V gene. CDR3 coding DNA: TGTGCCAGCAGGCAAAGGGGATCGGGCAATCAGCCCCAGCATTTT. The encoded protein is CASRQRGSGNQPQHF.

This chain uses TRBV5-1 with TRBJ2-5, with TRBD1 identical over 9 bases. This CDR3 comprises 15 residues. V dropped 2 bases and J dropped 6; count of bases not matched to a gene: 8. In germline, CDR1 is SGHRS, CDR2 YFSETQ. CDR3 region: CASSLIQDRGQTQYF. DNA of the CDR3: TGCGCCAGCAGCTTAATCCAGGACAGGGGTCAGACCCAGTACTTC.

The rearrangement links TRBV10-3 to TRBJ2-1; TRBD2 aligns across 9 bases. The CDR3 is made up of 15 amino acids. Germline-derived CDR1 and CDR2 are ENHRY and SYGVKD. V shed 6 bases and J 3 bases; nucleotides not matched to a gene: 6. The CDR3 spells CAISRTSDNYNEQFF. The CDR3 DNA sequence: TGTGCCATCAGCAGGACTAGCGACAACTACAATGAGCAGTTCTTC.

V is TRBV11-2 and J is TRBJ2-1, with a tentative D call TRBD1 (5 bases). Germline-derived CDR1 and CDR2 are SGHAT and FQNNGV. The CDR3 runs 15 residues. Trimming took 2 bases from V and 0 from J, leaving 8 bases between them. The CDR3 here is CASSLTGRSYNEQFF. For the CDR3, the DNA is TGTGCCAGCAGCTTAACAGGCCGCTCCTACAATGAGCAGTTCTTC. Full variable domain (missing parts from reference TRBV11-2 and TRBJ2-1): EAGVAQSPRYKIIEKRQSVAFWCNPISGHATLYWYQQILGQGPKLLIQFQNNGVVDDSQLPKDRFSAERLKGVDSTLKIQPAKLEDSAVYLCASSLTGRSYNEQFFGPGTRLTVL.

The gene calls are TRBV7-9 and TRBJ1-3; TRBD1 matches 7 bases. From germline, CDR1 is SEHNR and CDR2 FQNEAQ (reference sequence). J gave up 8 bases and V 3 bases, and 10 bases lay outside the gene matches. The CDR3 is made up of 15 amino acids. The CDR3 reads CASSFGQVPVDTIYF. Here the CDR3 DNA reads TGTGCCAGCAGCTTCGGACAGGTGCCTGTAGACACCATATATTTT.

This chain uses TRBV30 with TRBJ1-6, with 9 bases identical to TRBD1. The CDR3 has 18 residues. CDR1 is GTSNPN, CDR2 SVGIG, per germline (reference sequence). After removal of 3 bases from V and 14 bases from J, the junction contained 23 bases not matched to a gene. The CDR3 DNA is TGTGCCTGGAGGGGATATCTCGGGACAGGGAAGTTCAATGGGTCCCTCCACTTT. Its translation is CAWRGYLGTGKFNGSLHF.

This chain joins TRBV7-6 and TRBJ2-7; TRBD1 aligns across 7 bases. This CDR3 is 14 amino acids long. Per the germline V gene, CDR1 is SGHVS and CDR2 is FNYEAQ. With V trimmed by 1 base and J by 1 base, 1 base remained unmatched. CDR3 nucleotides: TGTGCCAGCAGCTTAGACAGGGGATCCTACGAGCAGTACTTC. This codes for CASSLDRGSYEQYF.

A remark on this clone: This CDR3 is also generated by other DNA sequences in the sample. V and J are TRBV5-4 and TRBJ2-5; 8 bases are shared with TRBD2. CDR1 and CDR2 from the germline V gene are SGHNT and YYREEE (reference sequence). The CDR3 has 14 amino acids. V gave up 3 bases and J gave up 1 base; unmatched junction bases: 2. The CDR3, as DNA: TGTGCCAGCAGCTCTGGGACTAGCCAAGAGACCCAGTACTTC. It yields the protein CASSSGTSQETQYF.

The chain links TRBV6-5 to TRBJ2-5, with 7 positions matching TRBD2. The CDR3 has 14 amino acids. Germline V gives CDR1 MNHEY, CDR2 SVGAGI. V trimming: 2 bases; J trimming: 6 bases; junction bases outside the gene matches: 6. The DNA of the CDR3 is TGTGCCAGCAGTTACGCGGGAGTAGACAAGACCCAGTACTTC. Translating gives CASSYAGVDKTQYF.

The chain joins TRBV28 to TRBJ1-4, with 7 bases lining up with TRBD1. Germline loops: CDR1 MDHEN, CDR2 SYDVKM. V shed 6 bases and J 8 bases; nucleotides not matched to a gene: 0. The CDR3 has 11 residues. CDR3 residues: CASRGQEKLFF. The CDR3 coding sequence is TGTGCCAGCAGGGGACAGGAAAAACTGTTTTTT.

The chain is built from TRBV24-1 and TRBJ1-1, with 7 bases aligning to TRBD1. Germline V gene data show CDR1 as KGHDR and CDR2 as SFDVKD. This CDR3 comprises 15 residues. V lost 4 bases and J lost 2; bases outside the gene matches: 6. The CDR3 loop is CATSDNRDRNTEAFF. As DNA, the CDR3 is TGTGCCACCAGTGACAACCGGGACAGAAACACTGAAGCTTTCTTT.

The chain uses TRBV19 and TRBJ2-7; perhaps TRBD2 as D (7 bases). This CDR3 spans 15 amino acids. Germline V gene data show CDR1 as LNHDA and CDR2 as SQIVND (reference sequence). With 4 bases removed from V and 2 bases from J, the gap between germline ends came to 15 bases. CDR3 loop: CASSTAGEGAYEQYF. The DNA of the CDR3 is TGTGCCAGTAGTACTGCGGGAGAGGGGGCCTACGAGCAGTACTTC.

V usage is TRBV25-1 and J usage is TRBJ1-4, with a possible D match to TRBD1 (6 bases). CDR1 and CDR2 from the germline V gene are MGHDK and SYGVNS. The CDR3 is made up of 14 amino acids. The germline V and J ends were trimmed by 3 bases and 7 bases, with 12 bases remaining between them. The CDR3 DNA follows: TGTGCCAGCAGTGAGGGGGGGCGGGGTGAAAAACTGTTTTTT. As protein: CASSEGGRGEKLFF.

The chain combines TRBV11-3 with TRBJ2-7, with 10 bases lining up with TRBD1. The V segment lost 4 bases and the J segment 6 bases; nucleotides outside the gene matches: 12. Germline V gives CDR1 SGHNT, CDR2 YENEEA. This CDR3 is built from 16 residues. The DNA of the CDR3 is TGTGCCAGCAGCTCGCCAACCGGGACAGGGGAATTCGAGCAGTACTTC. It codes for CASSSPTGTGEFEQYF.

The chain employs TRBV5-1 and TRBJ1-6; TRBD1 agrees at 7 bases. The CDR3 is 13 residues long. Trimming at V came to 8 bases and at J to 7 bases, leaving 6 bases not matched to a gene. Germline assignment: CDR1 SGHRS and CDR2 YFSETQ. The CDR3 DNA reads TGCGCCAGTGGGACAGACGTAAATTCACCCCTCCACTTT. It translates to CASGTDVNSPLHF.

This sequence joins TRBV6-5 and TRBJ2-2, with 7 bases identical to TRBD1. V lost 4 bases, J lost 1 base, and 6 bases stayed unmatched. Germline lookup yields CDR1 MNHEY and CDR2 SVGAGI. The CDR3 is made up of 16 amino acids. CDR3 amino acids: CASSFSGQVNTGELFF. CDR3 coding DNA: TGTGCCAGCAGTTTTTCTGGACAGGTGAACACCGGGGAGCTGTTTTTT.

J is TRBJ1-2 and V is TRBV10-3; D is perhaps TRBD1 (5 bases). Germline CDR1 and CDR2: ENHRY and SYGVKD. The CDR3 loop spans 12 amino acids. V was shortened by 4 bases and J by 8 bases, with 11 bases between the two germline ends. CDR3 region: CAISVQGRGYTF. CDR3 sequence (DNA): TGTGCCATCAGTGTTCAGGGAAGGGGCTACACCTTC.

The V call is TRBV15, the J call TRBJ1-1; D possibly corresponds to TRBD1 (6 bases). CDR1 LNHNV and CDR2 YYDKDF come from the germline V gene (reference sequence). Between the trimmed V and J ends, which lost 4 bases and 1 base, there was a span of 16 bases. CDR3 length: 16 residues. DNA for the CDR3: TGTGCCACCAGCAAAGGTATAGAGACAGGGAACACTGAAGCTTTCTTT. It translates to CATSKGIETGNTEAFF.

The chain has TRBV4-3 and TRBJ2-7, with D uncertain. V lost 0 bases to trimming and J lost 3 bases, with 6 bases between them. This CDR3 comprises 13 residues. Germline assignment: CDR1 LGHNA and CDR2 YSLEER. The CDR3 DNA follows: TGCGCCAGCAGCCAAGAGAGAGGCTACGAGCAGTACTTC. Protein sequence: CASSQERGYEQYF.